The rows below give T cell receptor beta chains drawn from one sample of a study of CD8+CD57+ T cells in acquired aplastic anemia. TCRdb called the reads again in MiXCR, with one record for every CDR3 protein. The sample holds fewer than 200,000 distinct CDR3 sequences, around half seen once. The specimen sequenced was sorted CD4+, CD8+, or CD8+CD57+ T cells (not recorded which) from PBMCs. These receptors all come from a human donor with aplastic anemia. Both conserved end residues are part of each CDR3. A D gene is named only where the DNA matches it firmly. Expanded clones get a size class; other rows say once, few or many, or leave the size out.

V gene	CDR3 length	clone size	J gene	D gene	CDR3 protein	CDR3 DNA
TRBV6-1	16	NA	TRBJ1-5	NA	CASSPGTPTSNQPQHF	TGTGCCAGCAGTCCCGGGACACCTACTAGCAATCAGCCCCAGCATTTT
TRBV7-9	15	many	TRBJ1-1	NA	CASSLAGRMNTEAFF	TGTGCCAGCAGCTTAGCGGGACGGATGAACACTGAAGCTTTCTTT
TRBV5-4	19	once	TRBJ1-5	TRBD1	CASSLRGSGGAIDNQPQHF	TGTGCCAGCAGCTTGCGGGGTTCAGGGGGCGCGATTGACAATCAGCCCCAGCATTTT
TRBV10-3	14	NA	TRBJ2-3	TRBD2	CAISRGDEADTQYF	TGTGCCATCAGTCGGGGGGATGAGGCAGATACGCAGTATTTT
TRBV9	16	many	TRBJ2-7	NA	CASSVAEGGGPYEQYF	TGTGCCAGCAGCGTAGCGGAGGGGGGCGGCCCCTACGAGCAGTACTTC
TRBV5-6	16	many	TRBJ2-1	TRBD2	CASSLSGSGSYNEQFF	TGTGCCAGCAGCTTGAGCGGGAGCGGGTCCTACAATGAGCAGTTCTTC
TRBV19	15	once	TRBJ1-5	TRBD1	CASMQDREGNQPQHF	TGTGCCAGTATGCAGGACAGGGAGGGCAATCAGCCCCAGCATTTT
TRBV7-6	13	NA	TRBJ2-7	NA	CASSLADGYEQYF	TGTGCCAGCAGCTTAGCAGACGGATACGAGCAGTACTTC
TRBV4-1	15	many	TRBJ1-2	NA	CASSQVGSGFYGYTF	TGCGCCAGCAGCCAAGTTGGGTCAGGTTTTTATGGCTACACCTTC
TRBV19	15	NA	TRBJ1-1	NA	CASSIGGGPYTEAFF	TGTGCCAGTAGTATAGGTGGGGGGCCGTACACTGAAGCTTTCTTT
TRBV5-8	13	many	TRBJ2-1	NA	CASSLAEDVRQFF	TGTGCCAGCAGCTTGGCCGAGGACGTGAGGCAGTTCTTC
TRBV10-3	14	NA	TRBJ2-7	NA	CASSGQGGAYEQYF	TGTGCCAGCAGCGGACAGGGAGGGGCCTACGAGCAGTACTTC
TRBV7-6	13	NA	TRBJ1-2	TRBD1	CASSSGQGSGYTF	TGTGCCAGCAGCTCGGGACAGGGTAGTGGCTACACCTTC
TRBV10-3	19	NA	TRBJ2-2	TRBD2	CAISEGGRLAGDNTGELFF	TGTGCCATCAGTGAAGGTGGGAGACTAGCGGGGGACAACACCGGGGAGCTGTTTTTT
TRBV11-2	16	many	TRBJ2-7	NA	CASSLGGAESSYEQYF	TGTGCCAGCAGCTTAGGGGGGGCGGAGAGCTCCTACGAGCAGTACTTC
TRBV20-1	15	many	TRBJ1-3	NA	CSARDLSGAGNTIYF	TGCAGTGCTAGAGATCTGTCGGGCGCTGGAAACACCATATATTTT
TRBV24-1	13	NA	TRBJ2-2	TRBD1	CATRGQGTGELFF	TGTGCCACCAGGGGACAGGGAACCGGGGAGCTGTTTTTT
TRBV4-3	13	many	TRBJ1-2	NA	CASSQVGIYGYTF	TGCGCCAGCAGCCAAGTAGGCATCTATGGCTACACCTTC
TRBV24-1	15	NA	TRBJ2-2	NA	CATPSPMMNPGELFF	TGTGCCACTCCGTCTCCTATGATGAATCCCGGGGAGCTGTTTTTT
TRBV27	14	NA	TRBJ2-7	TRBD1	CASSLSRDRVGVHF	TGTGCCAGCAGTCTATCCCGGGACAGGGTTGGGGTACACTTC
TRBV19	12	once	TRBJ1-1	NA	CASSIGGLEAFF	TGTGCCAGTAGTATTGGGGGGCTTGAAGCTTTCTTT
TRBV11-1	22	NA	TRBJ2-6	TRBD1	CASSLASGIPGQAHSGANVLTF	TGTGCCAGCAGCTTAGCGTCGGGTATCCCCGGACAGGCTCACTCTGGGGCCAACGTCCTGACTTTC
TRBV19	13	NA	TRBJ1-1	NA	CASSSKPGREAFF	TGTGCCAGTAGTTCTAAACCGGGACGTGAAGCTTTCTTT
TRBV5-1	14	once	TRBJ2-7	NA	CASSPHRSSYEQYF	TGCGCCAGCAGCCCGCACAGGAGCTCCTACGAGCAGTACTTC
TRBV18	13	NA	TRBJ1-1	NA	CASSPQPNTEAFF	TGTGCCAGCTCACCTCAGCCAAACACTGAAGCTTTCTTT
TRBV30	15	many	TRBJ1-6	TRBD1	CAWSAGQGTESPLHF	TGTGCCTGGAGTGCCGGACAGGGTACGGAGTCACCCCTCCACTTT
TRBV29-1	12	NA	TRBJ2-5	NA	CSVGGQRETQYF	TGCAGCGTTGGGGGGCAGCGAGAGACCCAGTACTTC
TRBV11-2	16	NA	TRBJ2-2	TRBD2	CASRGPSGGNTGELVF	TGTGCCAGCAGGGGTCCCAGCGGGGGGAACACCGGGGAGCTGGTTTTT
TRBV20-1	15	NA	TRBJ2-7	TRBD2	CSARAPPREGYEQYF	TGCAGTGCTAGAGCCCCCCCCCGGGAGGGTTACGAGCAGTACTTC
TRBV5-3	15	NA	TRBJ2-5	NA	CASSSPGLQAETQYF	TGTGCCAGCAGCTCACCGGGACTCCAAGCGGAGACCCAGTACTTC
TRBV19	15	many	TRBJ1-6	NA	CASKDEVYYNSPLHF	TGTGCCAGTAAGGACGAGGTTTACTATAATTCACCCCTCCACTTT
TRBV25-1	15	NA	TRBJ2-5	TRBD1	CASRPGTVNWETQYF	TGTGCCAGCAGGCCCGGGACAGTGAATTGGGAGACCCAGTACTTC
TRBV19	14	NA	TRBJ2-1	TRBD2	CASRRESSYDEQFF	TGTGCCAGTAGGCGGGAGAGCTCCTACGATGAGCAGTTCTTC
TRBV7-2	15	NA	TRBJ2-5	TRBD1	CASSLPGQGQETQYF	TGTGCCAGCAGCTTACCGGGACAGGGTCAAGAGACCCAGTACTTC
TRBV29-1	13	many	TRBJ1-3	NA	CSVGLSSGNTIYF	TGCAGCGTGGGACTGAGCTCTGGAAACACCATATATTTT
TRBV12-3/TRBV12-4	14	many	TRBJ1-5	NA	CASSYTASNQPQHF	TGTGCCAGCAGCTATACAGCGAGCAATCAGCCCCAGCATTTT
TRBV12-1	16	NA	TRBJ1-3	NA	CASSLSVAPSGNTIYF	TGTGCCAGCAGCTTATCAGTCGCCCCCTCTGGAAACACCATATATTTT
TRBV20-1	15	NA	TRBJ1-5	NA	CSARFGRLSNQPQHF	TGCAGTGCTAGATTCGGGAGACTTAGCAATCAGCCCCAGCATTTT
TRBV29-1	14	few	TRBJ2-2	NA	CSVAGAGPTGELFF	TGCAGCGTTGCTGGAGCGGGTCCCACCGGGGAGCTGTTTTTT